The 30 T cell receptor beta chains given below trace back to one sample, sequenced in a study of T cell responses to AZD1222 COVID-19 vaccine (dated by TCRdb to about 2021). The time point tag for this specimen amounts to: baseline before first vaccination. To prepare the library, the immunoSEQ multiplex PCR assay was applied. Not all clones reach the TCRdb copy of this immuneACCESS table, which keeps in-frame sequences only. Checked studies attribute under half of the gap to unresolved V genes and leave the rest unexplained. Recorded for this sample are 150,000 to 200,000 clones; about 91% of them occurred a single time. The ten largest clones take up 7.7% of the sample. This material consisted of peripheral blood, taken on day 0 of AZD1222 vaccination. These receptors all stem from an adult in good health.

The V and J genes are TRBV2 and TRBJ1-1; 8 positions agree with TRBD1. J gave up 0 bases and V 8 bases, and 5 bases lay outside the gene matches. Per the germline V gene, CDR1 is SNHLY and CDR2 is FYNNEI. The CDR3 has 14 residues. CDR3: CASSQGALNTEAFF. CDR3 in DNA: TGTGCCAGCTCTCAGGGGGCGCTGAACACTGAAGCTTTCTTT.

This clone was seen a single time. The V call is TRBV20-1, the J call TRBJ2-5, with D hard to call. The CDR3 has 11 amino acids. With 0 bases removed from V and 5 bases from J, the gap between germline ends came to 4 bases. Germline values: CDR1 DFQATT, CDR2 SNEGSKA (reference sequence). The CDR3 region is CSARDVETQYF. CDR3 nucleotide sequence: TGCAGTGCTAGAGATGTGGAGACCCAGTACTTC.

V usage is TRBV20-1 and J usage is TRBJ2-4; the D is unclear. Germline loops: CDR1 DFQATT, CDR2 SNEGSKA (reference sequence). CDR3 length: 11 residues. The V end was cut by 6 bases, the J end by 0 bases, with 3 bases between. CDR3 residues: CSAIAKNIQYF. DNA of the CDR3: TGCAGTGCCATAGCCAAAAACATTCAGTACTTC.

This clone was recorded once. CDR3 coding DNA: TGTGCCAGTAGTCTACGACAGGGTAGCCGGGTTTCACCCCTCCACTTT. Protein product: CASSLRQGSRVSPLHF. V is TRBV19 and J is TRBJ1-6; 7 bases match TRBD1. V lost 5 bases and J lost 9; bases outside the gene matches: 13. Germline loops: CDR1 LNHDA, CDR2 SQIVND (reference sequence). The CDR3 has 16 residues.

The CDR3 DNA reads as TGTGCCAGCAGGGGGAGGGACTCTGGAAACACCATATATTTT. Translation gives CASRGRDSGNTIYF. J is TRBJ1-3 and V is TRBV6-5; D is undetermined. The CDR3 has 14 residues. Germline CDR1 reads MNHEY; CDR2 reads SVGAGI. The V end lost 6 bases, the J end lost 0 bases, and 9 bases lay between the germline ends.

This chain links TRBV5-1 with TRBJ1-1; D gene unclear. V lost 3 bases, J lost 1 base, and 7 bases lay in between. Germline V gene lookup returns CDR1 SGHRS and CDR2 YFSETQ. The CDR3 contains 13 residues. Here the CDR3 reads CASSYPGNTEAFF. The CDR3 coding sequence is TGCGCCAGCAGCTACCCAGGGAACACTGAAGCTTTCTTT.

The chain is built from TRBV7-6 and TRBJ1-1, with TRBD1 identical over 8 bases. The CDR3 totals 14 residues. The ends lost 5 bases at V and 5 bases at J; junction bases unmatched: 7. Germline CDR1 and CDR2: SGHVS and FNYEAQ. The CDR3 loop reads CASSTSGGWTEAFF. CDR3 coding DNA: TGTGCCAGCAGCACATCAGGGGGCTGGACTGAAGCTTTCTTT.

This clone has more than one count but fewer than ten. This chain links TRBV10-3 with TRBJ1-3; D remains ambiguous. CDR3 size: 14 residues. Germline V gene lookup returns CDR1 ENHRY and CDR2 SYGVKD. V lost 4 bases and J lost 0, with 7 bases in between. The CDR3 DNA reads TGTGCCATCAGTGGGCTGAGCTCTGGAAACACCATATATTTT. Its protein is CAISGLSSGNTIYF.

This chain links TRBV16 with TRBJ1-4; tentatively, D is TRBD1 (6 bases). Trimming shortened V by 4 bases and J by 8 bases, and 17 bases separated the two germline ends. Germline V gene lookup returns CDR1 KGHSY and CDR2 FQNENV. This CDR3 has 15 amino acids. The CDR3 DNA sequence: TGTGCCAGCAGCCTGACGACAGGTGACCGGGAAAAACTGTTTTTT. Its protein product is CASSLTTGDREKLFF.

This chain joins TRBV30 and TRBJ1-2, with a possible D match to TRBD1 (6 bases). Trimming pared 3 bases from V and 4 bases from J, leaving 12 bases between. Germline loops: CDR1 GTSNPN, CDR2 SVGIG (reference sequence). The CDR3 length is 13 residues. CDR3 bases: TGTGCCTGGAGCCCGGGACAATCCTATGGCTACACCTTC. Translating gives CAWSPGQSYGYTF.

The chain couples TRBV27 to TRBJ1-2; the D is unclear. Trimming cost V 2 bases and J 5 bases, with 9 bases left between them. In germline, CDR1 is MNHEY, CDR2 SMNVEV (reference sequence). The CDR3 extends over 13 amino acids. This CDR3 reads CASSLEKGYGYTF. The CDR3 DNA sequence: TGTGCCAGCAGTTTAGAGAAAGGGTATGGCTACACCTTC.

The chain uses TRBV30 and TRBJ1-2; tentatively, D is TRBD1 (5 bases). Trimming stripped 2 bases from V and 9 bases from J, with 22 bases between. The CDR3 totals 15 residues. Germline CDR1 is GTSNPN and CDR2 is SVGIG (reference sequence). In nucleotides, the CDR3 is TGTGCCTGGAGTCCCACTCAGCCTGGGGGAAGAAGCTACACCTTC. Its protein product is CAWSPTQPGGRSYTF.

The chain links TRBV27 to TRBJ2-7; 9 bases fit TRBD1. Germline CDR1 MNHEY, CDR2 SMNVEV (reference sequence). The CDR3 is made up of 13 amino acids. Trimming cost V 5 bases and J 4 bases; bases outside gene matches: 3. The DNA of the CDR3 is TGTGCCAGCAGTCGCGGGACAGGGTACGAGCAGTACTTC. This encodes CASSRGTGYEQYF.

This chain joins TRBV2 and TRBJ1-1; D uncertain. Trimming cost V 8 bases and J 3 bases, with 22 bases left between them. Germline loops: CDR1 SNHLY, CDR2 FYNNEI. The CDR3 contains 16 residues. The CDR3 spells CASERTTLKTDTEAFF. The CDR3 DNA is TGTGCCAGCGAACGAACAACCTTAAAGACGGACACTGAAGCTTTCTTT.

The CDR3 spells CASSSDSPYSNQPQHF. The CDR3 DNA sequence: TGTGCCAGCAGCTCGGACAGCCCTTATAGCAATCAGCCCCAGCATTTT. The chain is built from TRBV7-2 and TRBJ1-5; a weak D match, TRBD1 (6 bases). The V end lost 4 bases, the J end lost 0 bases, and 13 bases lay between the germline ends. Looked up from germline, CDR1 is SGHTA and CDR2 is FQGNSA. The CDR3 runs to 16 residues.

This chain links TRBV19 with TRBJ1-5, with D unresolved. The germline gives CDR1 LNHDA, CDR2 SQIVND (reference sequence). Trimming took off 7 bases at V and 2 bases at J, with 12 bases between the two ends. The CDR3 spans 14 residues. The CDR3 is CASKIPGGNQPQHF. In nucleotides, the CDR3 is TGTGCCAGTAAAATCCCAGGAGGCAATCAGCCCCAGCATTTT. Full variable domain (rest looked up from reference TRBV19 and TRBJ1-5): DGGITQSPKYLFRKEGQNVTLSCEQNLNHDAMYWYRQDPGQGLRLIYYSQIVNDFQKGDIAEGYSVSREKKESFPLTVTSAQKNPTAFYLCASKIPGGNQPQHFGDGTRLSIL.

The rearrangement joins TRBV12-3 or TRBV12-4 to TRBJ2-2; unclear D gene. V lost 7 bases and J lost 4, with 10 bases in between. The CDR3 contains 13 residues. Written as DNA, the CDR3 is TGTGCCAGCACATTAATCGGCACCGGGGAGCTGTTTTTT. Translation: CASTLIGTGELFF.

The V gene is TRBV11-2, the J gene TRBJ1-4, with D tentatively TRBD1 (5 bases). The CDR3 is 14 residues long. Trimming shortened V by 3 bases and J by 5 bases, and 10 bases separated the two germline ends. Germline V gene sequence: CDR1 SGHAT, CDR2 FQNNGV. CDR3 in DNA: TGTGCCAGCAGCTTCCGGGACGGGAATGAAAAACTGTTTTTT. This gives the protein CASSFRDGNEKLFF.

The chain carries TRBV6-4 and TRBJ2-2; D is perhaps TRBD1 (5 bases). Trimming took 8 bases from V and 2 from J, leaving 12 bases between them. CDR3 size: 14 residues. Germline V gene lookup returns CDR1 MRHNA and CDR2 SNTAGT. CDR3 DNA sequence: TGTGCCAGCGGGGCAGGTCCTAACACCGGGGAGCTGTTTTTT. Translation: CASGAGPNTGELFF.

The chain combines TRBV6-2 or TRBV6-3 with TRBJ2-3; perhaps TRBD2 as D (6 bases). The V gene's germline CDR1 is MNHEY and CDR2 SVGEGT. Trimming took off 2 bases at V and 5 bases at J, with 17 bases between the two ends. CDR3 length: 16 amino acids. CDR3 in amino acids: CASSYRATGERDTQYF. Written as DNA, the CDR3 is TGTGCCAGCAGTTACCGGGCTACGGGGGAGAGAGATACGCAGTATTTT.

This sequence joins TRBV10-1 and TRBJ1-2, with no clear D. Germline lookup yields CDR1 WNHNN and CDR2 SYGVQD (reference sequence). V was shortened by 0 bases and J by 4 bases, with 6 bases between the two germline ends. The CDR3 is made up of 13 amino acids. The CDR3 protein is CASSESGTYGYTF. The CDR3 region has the DNA TGCGCCAGCAGTGAGTCGGGCACCTATGGCTACACCTTC.

V gene TRBV2 combines with J gene TRBJ1-3; D ambiguous. The V gene lost 2 bases and the J gene lost 1 base, with 9 bases spanning the gap. The CDR3 is made up of 15 amino acids. The V gene's germline CDR1 is SNHLY and CDR2 FYNNEI. The CDR3, as DNA: TGTGCCAGCAGTGAATTACGGGGTTCTGGAAACACCATATATTTT. As protein: CASSELRGSGNTIYF.

This chain links TRBV7-8 with TRBJ1-1; unclear D gene. Germline CDR1 reads SGHVS; CDR2 reads FQNEAQ. There are 13 residues in the CDR3. V was pared by 2 bases and J by 4 bases, with 8 bases between. CDR3 region: CASSLLMSTEAFF. In DNA form, the CDR3 reads TGTGCCAGCAGCTTATTGATGAGCACTGAAGCTTTCTTT.

The V call is TRBV10-3, the J call TRBJ1-2; D might be TRBD1 (6 bases). Trimming left V 4 bases short and J 2 bases short, with 11 bases between. CDR1 ENHRY and CDR2 SYGVKD come from the germline V gene. The CDR3 spans 14 residues. For the CDR3, the DNA is TGTGCCATCAGTGGACAGGCATTCAACTATGGCTACACCTTC. Translated, it gives CAISGQAFNYGYTF.

This clone came up once. The chain is built from TRBV12-5 and TRBJ2-5, with a tentative D call TRBD1 (6 bases). The CDR3 consists of 14 residues. The germline V gene encodes CDR1 LGHNT and CDR2 FRNRAP. The V and J ends lost 5 bases and 1 base respectively, with 11 bases between them. The CDR3 bases are TGTGCTAGTGGTCCTCCGGACAGCCAAGAGACCCAGTACTTC. Protein: CASGPPDSQETQYF. Using reference TRBV12-5 and TRBJ2-5 for the parts outside the CDR3, the full variable domain is DARVTQTPRHKVTEMGQEVTMRCQPILGHNTVFWYRQTMMQGLELLAYFRNRAPLDDSGMPKDRFSAEMPDATLATLKIQPSEPRDSAVYFCASGPPDSQETQYFGPGTRLLVL.

The V call is TRBV6-1, the J call TRBJ2-7; 7 positions agree with TRBD2. Germline values: CDR1 MNHNS, CDR2 SASEGT. V was clipped by 2 bases and J by 5 bases; unmatched bases: 12. The CDR3 has 16 residues. The CDR3 DNA reads as TGTGCCAGCAGTGAAACGACCCGCGGGGGTGATAACGAGCAGTACTTC. Translated: CASSETTRGGDNEQYF.

This clone showed up just a few times. The J gene is TRBJ2-7, the V gene TRBV6-1; the D is unclear. Germline lookup yields CDR1 MNHNS and CDR2 SASEGT. CDR3 size: 15 residues. Between the trimmed V and J ends, which lost 2 bases and 4 bases, there was a span of 15 bases. In DNA form, the CDR3 reads TGTGCCAGCAGTGAACGGAGCACCGACGGGTACGAGCAGTACTTC. Its translation is CASSERSTDGYEQYF.

This clone was recorded many times. V gene TRBV2 combines with J gene TRBJ2-7; no reliable D call. The V and J ends lost 7 bases and 1 base respectively, with 14 bases between them. Germline values: CDR1 SNHLY, CDR2 FYNNEI. CDR3 size: 14 residues. In DNA, the CDR3 is TGTGCCAGCACCAAACCGAGGCCTTCCTACGAGCAGTACTTC. As protein: CASTKPRPSYEQYF.

This clone was seen only once. The CDR3 sequence: CASSEARVGGYTF. In DNA, the CDR3 is TGTGCCAGCAGTGAAGCCAGGGTAGGAGGCTACACCTTC. The V and J genes are TRBV6-1 and TRBJ1-2; possible D gene TRBD1, 5 bases. The CDR3 totals 13 residues. Trimming pared 0 bases from V and 8 bases from J, leaving 10 bases between. CDR1 is MNHNS, CDR2 SASEGT, per germline.

V usage is TRBV6-2 or TRBV6-3 and J usage is TRBJ1-5, with a possible D match to TRBD1 (5 bases). Trimming left V 5 bases short and J 1 base short, with 18 bases between. This CDR3 spans 17 amino acids. In germline, CDR1 is MNHEY, CDR2 SVGEGT. CDR3 bases: TGTGCCAGCAGTCGGTCTGGGGGAGGAACGAGCAATCAGCCCCAGCATTTT. Its translation: CASSRSGGGTSNQPQHF.